The rows below give T cell receptor beta chains drawn from one sample of a study of neurological immune-mediated disorders. TCRdb itself ran the 5' RACE reads through MiXCR, one entry per CDR3 protein. The data show about 52,000 distinct CDR3 sequences, more than 3.5% seen once. Sequenced input: PBMCs. All receptors derive from a man in his 60s with multiple sclerosis. CDR3s include the opening cysteine and the closing phenylalanine or tryptophan. The order of the fields is D gene, J gene, clone size, V gene, CDR3 protein, CDR3 DNA. A D gene is named only where the DNA matches it firmly. Only part of the rows carry a size: once, few, many, or a class if the clone is expanded.

d_call: NA
j_call: TRBJ2-7
clone_size: many
v_call: TRBV5-6
cdr3_aa: CASSPIGRDEQYF
cdr3_nt: TGTGCCAGCAGCCCAATCGGGCGGGACGAGCAGTACTTC

d_call: TRBD1
j_call: TRBJ1-5
clone_size: many
v_call: TRBV6-2/TRBV6-3
cdr3_aa: CASTSGTAKPQHF
cdr3_nt: TGTGCCAGCACGTCCGGGACAGCGAAGCCCCAGCATTTT

d_call: NA
j_call: TRBJ1-1
clone_size: many
v_call: TRBV27
cdr3_aa: CASSYIEGEAFF
cdr3_nt: TGTGCCAGCAGCTATATAGAGGGGGAAGCTTTCTTT

d_call: NA
j_call: TRBJ1-2
clone_size: few
v_call: TRBV7-2
cdr3_aa: CASSLMRQDGYTF
cdr3_nt: TGTGCCAGCAGCTTAATGCGTCAGGATGGCTACACCTTC

d_call: NA
j_call: TRBJ1-1
clone_size: many
v_call: TRBV7-8
cdr3_aa: CASSLSGGPTNTEAFF
cdr3_nt: TGTGCCAGCAGCTTATCCGGGGGGCCAACGAACACTGAAGCTTTCTTT

d_call: NA
j_call: TRBJ2-5
clone_size: many
v_call: TRBV5-1
cdr3_aa: CASSLAPGISETQYF
cdr3_nt: TGCGCCAGCAGCTTGGCCCCGGGAATATCGGAGACCCAGTACTTC

d_call: NA
j_call: TRBJ1-2
clone_size: many
v_call: TRBV20-1
cdr3_aa: CSAHRSGGNYGYTF
cdr3_nt: TGCAGTGCTCACCGATCCGGGGGGAACTATGGCTACACCTTC

d_call: NA
j_call: TRBJ2-5
clone_size: medium-sized
v_call: TRBV7-7
cdr3_aa: CASSFVRGETQYF
cdr3_nt: TGTGCCAGCAGCTTTGTCCGGGGGGAGACCCAGTACTTC

d_call: NA
j_call: TRBJ1-1
clone_size: many
v_call: TRBV6-5
cdr3_aa: CASTRGTEAFF
cdr3_nt: TGTGCCAGCACCCGAGGAACTGAAGCTTTCTTT

d_call: NA
j_call: TRBJ1-3
clone_size: many
v_call: TRBV11-2
cdr3_aa: CASSAWGVSGNTIYF
cdr3_nt: TGTGCCAGCTCCGCCTGGGGGGTCTCAGGAAACACCATATATTTT

d_call: NA
j_call: TRBJ1-1
clone_size: many
v_call: TRBV11-2
cdr3_aa: CASSLGAHTEAFF
cdr3_nt: TGTGCCAGCAGCTTAGGGGCCCACACTGAAGCTTTCTTT

d_call: NA
j_call: TRBJ1-6
clone_size: NA
v_call: TRBV7-9
cdr3_aa: CASSRDADSTLNF
cdr3_nt: TGTGCCAGCAGCCGGGACGCGGATTCAACCCTCAACTTT

d_call: TRBD1
j_call: TRBJ1-4
clone_size: many
v_call: TRBV7-9
cdr3_aa: CASSLRQGAGEKLFF
cdr3_nt: TGTGCCAGCAGCCTTCGACAGGGGGCAGGGGAAAAACTGTTTTTT

d_call: NA
j_call: TRBJ1-1
clone_size: many
v_call: TRBV19
cdr3_aa: CASSIEPSAEAFF
cdr3_nt: TGTGCCAGTAGTATCGAGCCCAGTGCTGAAGCTTTCTTT

d_call: NA
j_call: TRBJ1-5
clone_size: medium-sized
v_call: TRBV10-2
cdr3_aa: CASSESKAGRQPQHF
cdr3_nt: TGCGCCAGCAGTGAGTCAAAGGCAGGGCGACAGCCCCAGCATTTT

d_call: TRBD1
j_call: TRBJ1-1
clone_size: many
v_call: TRBV7-8
cdr3_aa: CASSLDRRQGRVLF
cdr3_nt: TGTGCCAGCAGCTTAGACCGCCGACAGGGGAGGGTTCTCTTT

d_call: NA
j_call: TRBJ1-1
clone_size: many
v_call: TRBV7-6
cdr3_aa: CASSARSDRNTEAFF
cdr3_nt: TGTGCCAGCAGCGCCCGATCGGACAGGAACACTGAAGCTTTCTTT

d_call: TRBD2
j_call: TRBJ2-1
clone_size: NA
v_call: TRBV6-5
cdr3_aa: CASRPGGYNEQFF
cdr3_nt: TGTGCCAGCAGACCCGGGGGGTACAATGAGCAGTTCTTC

d_call: NA
j_call: TRBJ2-1
clone_size: few
v_call: TRBV18
cdr3_aa: CASSAPGHVEQFF
cdr3_nt: TGTGCCAGCTCAGCTCCGGGACACGTTGAGCAGTTCTTC

d_call: TRBD2
j_call: TRBJ2-1
clone_size: NA
v_call: TRBV5-4
cdr3_aa: CASALHAHSGGVYNEQFF
cdr3_nt: TGTGCCAGCGCATTGCACGCCCATAGCGGGGGGGTATACAATGAGCAGTTCTTC